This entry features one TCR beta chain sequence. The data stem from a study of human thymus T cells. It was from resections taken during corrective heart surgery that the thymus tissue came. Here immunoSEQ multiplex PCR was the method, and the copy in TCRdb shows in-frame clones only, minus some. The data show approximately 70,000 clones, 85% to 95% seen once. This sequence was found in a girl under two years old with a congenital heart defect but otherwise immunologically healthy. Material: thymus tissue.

In DNA form, the CDR3 reads TGCGCCAGCAGCCTAGGACAGGACGCCTTCTACGAGCAGTACTTC. Translation gives CASSLGQDAFYEQYF. This rearrangement joins TRBV5-1 to TRBJ2-7, with 7 bases that match TRBD1. CDR1 and CDR2 from the germline V gene are SGHRS and YFSETQ. V was pared by 4 bases and J by 3 bases, with 10 bases of the junction left unmatched. This CDR3 contains 15 residues.